This TCR delta chain was sequenced during a study of γδ T cells in repeated Plasmodium falciparum infection. Across the whole study: Samples were taken at baseline, before some infections, and 21 days after each.

Bulk repertoires came from Vgamma9/Vdelta2+ or Vdelta2-negative gammadelta T cells flow-sorted from PBMC. TCRdb made new clone calls on the multiplex PCR reads using CATT. The sample carries around 86,000 delta-chain clones, 1.4% recorded once. Germline assignment: CDR1 GEAIGNYY and CDR2 EKD. There are 21 residues in the CDR3. There are a few counts of this clone. Since a far larger clone is one base different, this is likely a read error. The same CDR3 also results from other DNA sequences found in this sample. The J segment was not called; the V segment is TRDV2; the table's D gene call, TRDD3, was not cross checked with the DNA. Material for sequencing was gamma-delta T cells from blood. This TCR came from a pool of human donors (malaria-infected and uninfected, not separated). CDR3 DNA sequence: TGTGCCTGTGACGAGGTACTGGGGGATACGCCCCGTTCCTGGGACACCCGACAGATGTTTTTT. This translates into CACDEVLGDTPRSWDTRQMFF.